This is a list of T cell receptor beta chains from one sample in a study of cytomegalovirus exposure and HLA in healthy donors. Only in-frame clones appear in the TCRdb table, and some are missing; sequencing was by immunoSEQ multiplex PCR. The sample has about 140,000 clones, around four fifths seen once; the top ten hold 2% to 3%. Material: PBMCs. These receptors originate from a boy aged 2 to 10 in good health and CMV-seronegative. Both conserved end residues are part of each CDR3. The D gene is left open where the match is weak. Where a row states a size, it is once, few, many or the class of an expanded clone; other rows omit it.

v_gene: TRBV29-1; j_gene: TRBJ2-1; len: 14; d_gene: TRBD1; abundance: NA; CDR3nt: TGCAGCGGTGGACAGGGGGCGCGTCAGAATGAGCAGTTCTTC; CDR3aa: CSGGQGARQNEQFF
v_gene: TRBV9; j_gene: TRBJ2-2; len: 18; d_gene: TRBD1; abundance: NA; CDR3nt: TGTGCCAGCAGCGTACAGTTGGGGACAGTGCTGAACACCGGGGAGCTGTTTTTT; CDR3aa: CASSVQLGTVLNTGELFF
v_gene: TRBV7-9; j_gene: TRBJ1-5; len: 13; d_gene: TRBD1; abundance: NA; CDR3nt: TGTGCCAGCAGCTTGACAGGGGTTCAGCCCCAGCATTTT; CDR3aa: CASSLTGVQPQHF
v_gene: TRBV5-1; j_gene: TRBJ2-1; len: 19; d_gene: NA; abundance: NA; CDR3nt: TGCGCCAGCTCAACCGTAAGTGCTAGCGTTTATCCCTCCTACAATGAGCAGTTCTTC; CDR3aa: CASSTVSASVYPSYNEQFF
v_gene: TRBV7-2; j_gene: TRBJ2-1; len: 16; d_gene: TRBD2; abundance: NA; CDR3nt: TGTGCCAGCAGTTCCCCCTTTGCGGGAGTCTACAATGAGCAGTTCTTC; CDR3aa: CASSSPFAGVYNEQFF
v_gene: TRBV15; j_gene: TRBJ2-7; len: 12; d_gene: TRBD2; abundance: once; CDR3nt: TGTGCCACCAGCAGGGGCGTAGCGGGGCCGTACTTC; CDR3aa: CATSRGVAGPYF
v_gene: TRBV19; j_gene: TRBJ2-7; len: 15; d_gene: NA; abundance: NA; CDR3nt: TGTGCCAGTCAGGAAACAGCAATTAGCTCCTACGAGCAGTACTTC; CDR3aa: CASQETAISSYEQYF
v_gene: TRBV13; j_gene: TRBJ2-5; len: 13; d_gene: NA; abundance: NA; CDR3nt: TGTGCCAGCAGCTTAGGCCGGGTCACCACCCAGTACTTC; CDR3aa: CASSLGRVTTQYF
v_gene: TRBV27; j_gene: TRBJ2-7; len: 13; d_gene: NA; abundance: NA; CDR3nt: TGTGCCAGCAGCCCGAGGGGGGGCCACGAGCAGTACTTC; CDR3aa: CASSPRGGHEQYF
v_gene: TRBV5-6; j_gene: TRBJ2-1; len: 11; d_gene: NA; abundance: NA; CDR3nt: TGTGCCAGCGCAGCGGAGGTTGAGCAGTTCTTC; CDR3aa: CASAAEVEQFF
v_gene: TRBV9; j_gene: TRBJ1-2; len: 17; d_gene: TRBD1; abundance: NA; CDR3nt: TGTGCCAGCAGCAGCCGGGACAGGGGGCTCTCAGCCGATGGCTACACCTTC; CDR3aa: CASSSRDRGLSADGYTF
v_gene: TRBV5-1; j_gene: TRBJ2-7; len: 16; d_gene: TRBD2; abundance: once; CDR3nt: TGCGCCAGCAGCTTGGGGGGACTAGCGGATTCCTACGAGCAGTACTTC; CDR3aa: CASSLGGLADSYEQYF
v_gene: TRBV9; j_gene: TRBJ2-6; len: 18; d_gene: TRBD2; abundance: NA; CDR3nt: TGTGCCAGCAGCGTAGGCCTAGCGGGAGAGACTGGGGCCAACGTCCTGACTTTC; CDR3aa: CASSVGLAGETGANVLTF
v_gene: TRBV28; j_gene: TRBJ2-5; len: 17; d_gene: TRBD1; abundance: NA; CDR3nt: TGTGCCAGCAGTTTAATGACAGGGGCCCCCAACTGGGAGACCCAGTACTTC; CDR3aa: CASSLMTGAPNWETQYF
v_gene: TRBV18; j_gene: TRBJ2-6; len: 17; d_gene: TRBD1; abundance: NA; CDR3nt: TGTGCCAGCTCACCGGGGACAGGGGGGGCAGGGGCCAACGTCCTGACTTTC; CDR3aa: CASSPGTGGAGANVLTF
v_gene: TRBV5-1; j_gene: TRBJ1-6; len: 18; d_gene: NA; abundance: once; CDR3nt: TGCGCCAGCAGCTCCGTCCGCGATGGCAGGGGAGGGGCGGATCCCCTCCACTTT; CDR3aa: CASSSVRDGRGGADPLHF
v_gene: TRBV19; j_gene: TRBJ2-7; len: 16; d_gene: TRBD2; abundance: NA; CDR3nt: TGTGCCAGTAGTATTTTCGGCGGGGGGTCGCCCTACGAGCAGTACTTC; CDR3aa: CASSIFGGGSPYEQYF
v_gene: TRBV28; j_gene: TRBJ2-7; len: 14; d_gene: NA; abundance: NA; CDR3nt: TGTGCCAGCAGTTTATCAGGGGTACCCTACGAGCAGTACTTC; CDR3aa: CASSLSGVPYEQYF
v_gene: TRBV15; j_gene: TRBJ2-2; len: 17; d_gene: NA; abundance: NA; CDR3nt: TGTGCCACCAGCCCCGGGGGTACAGAGGTAGACACCGGGGAGCTGTTTTTT; CDR3aa: CATSPGGTEVDTGELFF
v_gene: TRBV30; j_gene: TRBJ2-1; len: 13; d_gene: NA; abundance: NA; CDR3nt: TGTGCCTGGAGTAGAGGGCAGAGAGGTGAGCAGTTCTTC; CDR3aa: CAWSRGQRGEQFF
v_gene: TRBV7-4; j_gene: TRBJ2-1; len: 16; d_gene: NA; abundance: NA; CDR3nt: TGTGCCAGCAGCTTAAGTAAGGAGGACCCCGGTAAAGAGCAGTTCTTC; CDR3aa: CASSLSKEDPGKEQFF
v_gene: TRBV4-1; j_gene: TRBJ1-1; len: 15; d_gene: NA; abundance: NA; CDR3nt: TGCGCCAGCAGCCAAGGGGCCGCCGGTAAGGCTGAAGCTTTCTTT; CDR3aa: CASSQGAAGKAEAFF
v_gene: TRBV6-1; j_gene: TRBJ1-5; len: 15; d_gene: TRBD1; abundance: NA; CDR3nt: TGTGCCAGCAGTGAGCAGGGACAGGGGAGTCAGCCCCAGCATTTT; CDR3aa: CASSEQGQGSQPQHF
v_gene: TRBV10-2; j_gene: TRBJ2-3; len: 17; d_gene: TRBD1; abundance: NA; CDR3nt: TGCGCCAGCAGTGGGGGGGACAGGGGAGTACCCACAGATACGCAGTATTTT; CDR3aa: CASSGGDRGVPTDTQYF
v_gene: TRBV5-1; j_gene: TRBJ1-1; len: 13; d_gene: NA; abundance: NA; CDR3nt: TGCGCCAGCAGCTTTAGCCGGGGGACTGAAGCTTTCTTT; CDR3aa: CASSFSRGTEAFF
v_gene: TRBV5-1; j_gene: TRBJ2-5; len: 14; d_gene: NA; abundance: once; CDR3nt: TGCGCCAGCAGCTTGGTCAGGGGCGAAGAGACCCAGTACTTC; CDR3aa: CASSLVRGEETQYF
v_gene: TRBV10-3; j_gene: TRBJ2-5; len: 13; d_gene: NA; abundance: NA; CDR3nt: TGTGCCATCAGGCAGGCAGCTACGAAGACCCAGTACTTC; CDR3aa: CAIRQAATKTQYF
v_gene: TRBV7-9; j_gene: TRBJ2-6; len: 18; d_gene: NA; abundance: NA; CDR3nt: TGTGCCAGCAGCTCCCAACCCAGGGTGGGCGTCTGGGCCAACGTCCTGACTTTC; CDR3aa: CASSSQPRVGVWANVLTF
v_gene: TRBV5-6; j_gene: TRBJ2-7; len: 14; d_gene: TRBD1; abundance: NA; CDR3nt: TGTGCCAGCAGCTTGGTCGGGACAGGGTCCGAGCAGTACTTC; CDR3aa: CASSLVGTGSEQYF
v_gene: TRBV6-1; j_gene: TRBJ2-7; len: 15; d_gene: TRBD2; abundance: NA; CDR3nt: TGTGCCAGCAGCAAAGTCGTGGCGGGGGGCTACGAGCAGTACTTC; CDR3aa: CASSKVVAGGYEQYF
v_gene: TRBV6-1; j_gene: TRBJ2-7; len: 16; d_gene: TRBD2; abundance: once; CDR3nt: TGTGCCAGCAGTGCTTCCGGAGGCGGGAGGAATTACGAGCAGTACTTC; CDR3aa: CASSASGGGRNYEQYF
v_gene: TRBV19; j_gene: TRBJ1-5; len: 16; d_gene: NA; abundance: NA; CDR3nt: TGTGCCAGTAGTAGAAGCGACTCGGGGGGCAGGCAGCCCCAGCATTTT; CDR3aa: CASSRSDSGGRQPQHF
v_gene: TRBV7-3; j_gene: TRBJ1-2; len: 11; d_gene: TRBD1; abundance: NA; CDR3nt: TGTGCCAGCAGCTTAGGGGACAGGGTTTTTTTC; CDR3aa: CASSLGDRVFF
v_gene: TRBV10-3; j_gene: TRBJ1-2; len: 13; d_gene: TRBD1; abundance: NA; CDR3nt: TGTGCCAAGTGGACAGGGGGCTACTATGGCTACACCTTC; CDR3aa: CAKWTGGYYGYTF
v_gene: TRBV5-1; j_gene: TRBJ2-5; len: 16; d_gene: TRBD1; abundance: NA; CDR3nt: TGCGCCAGCAGCTTGCCAACCGGGACAGATCAAGAGACCCAGTACTTC; CDR3aa: CASSLPTGTDQETQYF
v_gene: TRBV5-1; j_gene: TRBJ2-7; len: 16; d_gene: TRBD2; abundance: few; CDR3nt: TGCGCCAGCAGCTTGGCCGGAGACGGGGGGGCCTACGAGCAGTACTTC; CDR3aa: CASSLAGDGGAYEQYF
v_gene: TRBV14; j_gene: TRBJ2-3; len: 13; d_gene: NA; abundance: NA; CDR3nt: TGTGCCAGCAGCCAAAGGGGGACAGATACGCAGTATTTT; CDR3aa: CASSQRGTDTQYF
v_gene: TRBV7-9; j_gene: TRBJ2-1; len: 13; d_gene: NA; abundance: NA; CDR3nt: TGTGCCAGCAGCTCGAGGTTGAGCGATGAGCAGTTCTTC; CDR3aa: CASSSRLSDEQFF
v_gene: TRBV30; j_gene: TRBJ2-7; len: 13; d_gene: NA; abundance: NA; CDR3nt: TGTGCCTGGAGTGTTGAGGGTTCCTACGAGCAGTACTTC; CDR3aa: CAWSVEGSYEQYF
v_gene: TRBV30; j_gene: TRBJ1-2; len: 12; d_gene: NA; abundance: NA; CDR3nt: TGTGCCTGGAGTCGTGGCAGGGATCTGGACACCTTC; CDR3aa: CAWSRGRDLDTF
v_gene: TRBV5-4; j_gene: TRBJ1-2; len: 15; d_gene: NA; abundance: NA; CDR3nt: TGTGCCAGCAGCCCGGGCGGGTGGGGACTTTATGGCTACACCTTC; CDR3aa: CASSPGGWGLYGYTF